These 8 T cell receptor beta chains came from one sample sequenced in a study of blood T cell repertoires in COVID-19. Produced via immunoSEQ multiplex PCR; TCRdb's table is partial and in-frame only. The profile shows around 160,000 clones, roughly 84% of them singletons. The sample was PBMCs or T cells enriched from blood (not recorded which). All receptors derive from a woman aged 60 to 75 who had recovered from COVID-19.

This chain uses TRBV29-1 with TRBJ2-7; TRBD1 might be the D (6 bases). Germline CDR1 and CDR2: SQVTM and ANQGSEA. The germline V and J ends were trimmed by 4 bases and 6 bases, with 19 bases remaining between them. This CDR3 has 14 residues. The CDR3 DNA is TGCAGCGTTGGGTTACAGGGAAAGGCCTCCGAGCAGTACTTC. It codes for CSVGLQGKASEQYF.

This clone was picked up one time. This chain's CDR3 is CASRTGGVYKGEAFF. CDR3 DNA sequence: TGTGCCAGCCGGACAGGGGGCGTTTATAAAGGTGAAGCTTTCTTT. V and J are TRBV19 and TRBJ1-1; 11 bases are a match to TRBD1. J gave up 7 bases and V 9 bases, and 13 bases lay outside the gene matches. Germline V lookup: CDR1 LNHDA, CDR2 SQIVND (reference sequence). The CDR3 is 15 amino acids.

The chain combines TRBV7-9 with TRBJ1-1, with no clear D. CDR3 size: 13 residues. Trimming left V 1 base short and J 6 bases short, with 9 bases between. Germline CDR1 is SEHNR and CDR2 is FQNEAQ (reference sequence). The CDR3 region has the DNA TGTGCCAGCAGCTTAGTTGCGGGTTCTGAAGCTTTCTTT. It encodes CASSLVAGSEAFF. The entire variable domain, with the rest obtained from reference TRBV7-9 and TRBJ1-1, is as follows: DTGVSQNPRHKITKRGQNVTFRCDPISEHNRLYWYRQTLGQGPEFLTYFQNEAQLEKSRLLSDRFSAERPKGSFSTLEIQRTEQGDSAMYLCASSLVAGSEAFFGQGTRLTVV.

The CDR3 loop is CASSFEKPQETQYF. CDR3 in DNA: TGTGCCAGCAGTTTTGAGAAACCCCAAGAGACCCAGTACTTC. The chain uses TRBV6-5 and TRBJ2-5; no reliable D call. The germline gives CDR1 MNHEY, CDR2 SVGAGI. The CDR3 runs to 14 residues. V was shortened by 4 bases and J by 1 base, with 10 bases between the two germline ends.

This chain uses TRBV9 with TRBJ1-2; D is unresolved. The CDR3 extends over 13 amino acids. The V and J ends lost 0 bases and 9 bases respectively, with 12 bases between them. Germline CDR1 SGDLS, CDR2 YYNGEE. The CDR3 DNA is TGTGCCAGCAGCGTAGCTTCGGGAGGTCGCTACACCTTC. Protein sequence: CASSVASGGRYTF.

This chain uses TRBV18 with TRBJ1-5, with a weak D call TRBD1 (5 bases). The CDR3 contains 15 residues. Germline-derived CDR1 and CDR2 are KGHSH and LQKENI. With 1 base removed from V and 9 bases from J, the gap between germline ends came to 16 bases. CDR3 protein: CASSPQRVPQGPQHF. The CDR3 region has the DNA TGTGCCAGCTCACCACAACGGGTGCCTCAGGGGCCCCAGCATTTT. The whole variable domain, remainder taken from reference TRBV18 and TRBJ1-5, is NAGVMQNPRHLVRRRGQEARLRCSPMKGHSHVYWYRQLPEEGLKFMVYLQKENIIDESGMPKERFSAEFPKEGPSILRIQQVVRGDSAAYFCASSPQRVPQGPQHFGDGTRLSIL.

The V gene is TRBV7-8, the J gene TRBJ2-1; 10 bases are shared with TRBD1. The CDR3 totals 16 residues. V trimming: 5 bases; J trimming: 4 bases; junction bases outside the gene matches: 8. Germline assignment: CDR1 SGHVS and CDR2 FQNEAQ. DNA of the CDR3: TGTGCCAGCAGCCCCACCGGGACAGGGGTATACAATGAGCAGTTCTTC. Translation gives CASSPTGTGVYNEQFF.

This chain joins TRBV28 and TRBJ1-5; unclear D gene. V lost 6 bases to trimming and J lost 6 bases, with 9 bases between them. Germline V gene data show CDR1 as MDHEN and CDR2 as SYDVKM. This CDR3 has 12 residues. CDR3 residues: CASRLESQPQHF. The CDR3 DNA follows: TGTGCCAGCAGACTGGAGAGTCAGCCCCAGCATTTT.